What follows are 29 T cell receptor beta chains derived from one specimen sequenced in a study of T cell responses to AZD1222 COVID-19 vaccine. TCRdb keeps only in-frame clones here, not all; method: immunoSEQ multiplex PCR. This sample has 75,000 to 90,000 clones, with 75% to 95% found just once. Sequenced here: peripheral blood, sampled 28 days after the second AZD1222 dose. The receptor source for this set is an adult who received the AZD1222 COVID-19 vaccine.

The rearrangement links TRBV14 to TRBJ1-6; TRBD1 is a possible D gene (6 bases). The CDR3 length is 13 residues. Trimming stripped 2 bases from V and 9 bases from J, with 8 bases between. Germline values: CDR1 SGHDN, CDR2 FVKESK. As DNA, the CDR3 is TGTGCCAGCAGCCAAACAGGGTTTTCACCCCTCCACTTT. This gives the protein CASSQTGFSPLHF.

The chain recombines TRBV28 with TRBJ1-1; TRBD1 might be the D (6 bases). Germline assignment: CDR1 MDHEN and CDR2 SYDVKM. The CDR3 contains 15 residues. Trimming shortened V by 5 bases and J by 3 bases, and 16 bases separated the two germline ends. The CDR3 loop reads CASSPGDTGDTEAFF. The CDR3 region has the DNA TGTGCCAGCAGTCCCGGGGACACCGGGGACACTGAAGCTTTCTTT.

The CDR3 here is CASSLSSGRAMDNEQFF. CDR3 sequence (DNA): TGTGCCAGCAGCTTATCAAGCGGGAGGGCCATGGACAATGAGCAGTTCTTC. The V call is TRBV11-2, the J call TRBJ2-1; 10 nucleotides match TRBD2. CDR3 length equals 17 residues. The ends lost 2 bases at V and 5 bases at J; junction bases unmatched: 9. CDR1 and CDR2 (germline): SGHAT, FQNNGV. Complete variable domain (other parts from reference TRBV11-2 and TRBJ2-1): EAGVAQSPRYKIIEKRQSVAFWCNPISGHATLYWYQQILGQGPKLLIQFQNNGVVDDSQLPKDRFSAERLKGVDSTLKIQPAKLEDSAVYLCASSLSSGRAMDNEQFFGPGTRLTVL.

This chain uses TRBV11-2 with TRBJ2-3; 10 bases align to TRBD2. CDR3 length equals 16 residues. CDR1 and CDR2 from the germline V gene are SGHAT and FQNNGV. Germline trimming cut 5 bases from V and 9 bases from J; bases unmatched to any gene: 14. The CDR3 loop reads CASSPVPLTSGWTQYF. DNA of the CDR3: TGTGCCAGCAGCCCCGTCCCCCTGACTAGCGGGTGGACGCAGTATTTT.

The V gene is TRBV14, the J gene TRBJ1-1; a possible D gene is TRBD1 (5 bases). Germline CDR1 is SGHDN and CDR2 is FVKESK. This CDR3 region has 13 residues. V was clipped by 1 base and J by 6 bases, with 9 bases between them. CDR3 residues: CASSQAGRAEAFF. The CDR3 region has the DNA TGTGCCAGCAGCCAAGCGGGGCGGGCTGAAGCTTTCTTT.

CDR3 sequence: CATSPRQGAPGANVLTF. CDR3 in DNA: TGTGCCACCAGTCCTCGACAGGGGGCTCCTGGGGCCAACGTCCTGACTTTC. The V call is TRBV24-1, the J call TRBJ2-6, with 10 positions matching TRBD1. The CDR3 runs 17 residues. Germline lookup yields CDR1 KGHDR and CDR2 SFDVKD. Trimming removed 6 bases from V and 2 bases from J; junction bases left unmatched: 6.

The CDR3 DNA reads TGTGCCAGCAGCTTTGATAAGGACAGCCAAACCGGGGAGCTGTTTTTT. Residues: CASSFDKDSQTGELFF. The V and J genes are TRBV4-2 and TRBJ2-2, with D possibly matching TRBD1 (6 bases). Trimming cost V 5 bases and J 5 bases, with 18 bases left between them. The CDR3 has 16 residues. Germline V gene data show CDR1 as LGHNA and CDR2 as YNFKEQ.

V gene TRBV7-2 combines with J gene TRBJ1-5; D call uncertain. CDR3 length: 13 residues. Germline V gives CDR1 SGHTA, CDR2 FQGNSA. V was trimmed by 1 base and J by 5 bases, leaving 6 bases between them. As DNA, the CDR3 is TGTGCCAGCAGCTTAGTACGGGATCAGCCCCAGCATTTT. Protein: CASSLVRDQPQHF.

V is TRBV25-1 and J is TRBJ2-1; D possibly matches TRBD1 or TRBD2 (7 bases each). The CDR3 is 15 amino acids. The V and J ends lost 2 bases and 8 bases respectively, with 16 bases between them. Germline V gene data show CDR1 as MGHDK and CDR2 as SYGVNS. The CDR3 spells CASSERRQGGDEQFF. In DNA, the CDR3 is TGTGCCAGCAGTGAAAGAAGACAGGGAGGGGATGAGCAGTTCTTC. Drawing the rest from reference TRBV25-1 and TRBJ2-1, the complete variable domain is EADIYQTPRYLVIGTGKKITLECSQTMGHDKMYWYQQDPGMELHLIHYSYGVNSTEKGDLSSESTVSRIRTEHFPLTLESARPSHTSQYLCASSERRQGGDEQFFGPGTRLTVL.

This chain joins TRBV10-3 and TRBJ1-2, with a tentative D call TRBD1 (5 bases). The ends were cut back, 0 bases at V and 3 bases at J, with 8 bases in the middle. Germline V lookup: CDR1 ENHRY, CDR2 SYGVKD. The CDR3 extends over 14 amino acids. This chain's CDR3 is CAISESSRDYGYTF. The CDR3 DNA sequence: TGTGCCATCAGTGAGTCGTCCAGGGACTATGGCTACACCTTC.

This clone was found a few times. The rearrangement joins TRBV7-9 to TRBJ2-7; D remains ambiguous. Deletions cut 4 bases from V and 3 bases from J, with 10 bases between. CDR3 length: 13 amino acids. Looked up from germline, CDR1 is SEHNR and CDR2 is FQNEAQ (reference sequence). The CDR3 sequence: CASSSGRYYEQYF. CDR3 bases: TGTGCCAGCAGCTCCGGACGGTACTACGAGCAGTACTTC.

The rearrangement joins TRBV18 to TRBJ2-7; unclear D gene. The V and J ends lost 3 bases and 3 bases respectively, with 9 bases between them. The germline V gene has CDR1 KGHSH and CDR2 LQKENI. The CDR3 consists of 13 residues. The CDR3 nucleotides read TGTGCCAGCTCACCGGGAAGAGGCTACGAGCAGTACTTC. This encodes CASSPGRGYEQYF.

The V and J genes are TRBV7-2 and TRBJ2-7; D uncertain. V dropped 4 bases and J dropped 11 bases, with 18 bases sitting between them. The CDR3 covers 13 residues. Germline lookup yields CDR1 SGHTA and CDR2 FQGNSA. The CDR3 region has the DNA TGTGCCAGCAGCTCACCGGGCCGCTCTTTGGAGTACTTC. It codes for CASSSPGRSLEYF.

The chain is built from TRBV28 and TRBJ1-5, with 10 bases matching TRBD1. Trimming cost V 5 bases and J 0 bases; bases outside gene matches: 10. The V gene's germline CDR1 is MDHEN and CDR2 SYDVKM. This CDR3 is 18 amino acids long. DNA of the CDR3: TGTGCCAGCAGTCCTGGGACAGGGGAAGCCTATAGCAATCAGCCCCAGCATTTT. This gives the protein CASSPGTGEAYSNQPQHF. Full variable domain (missing parts from reference TRBV28 and TRBJ1-5): DVKVTQSSRYLVKRTGEKVFLECVQDMDHENMFWYRQDPGLGLRLIYFSYDVKMKEKGDIPEGYSVSREKKERFSLILESASTNQTSMYLCASSPGTGEAYSNQPQHFGDGTRLSIL.

This chain links TRBV9 with TRBJ2-7; TRBD2 matches at 8 bases. The germline V gene encodes CDR1 SGDLS and CDR2 YYNGEE. CDR3 length: 16 residues. V shed 1 base and J 5 bases; nucleotides not matched to a gene: 11. CDR3 residues: CASSVTPTGGPDEQYF. As DNA, the CDR3 is TGTGCCAGCAGCGTAACTCCAACGGGAGGGCCGGACGAGCAGTACTTC.

V usage is TRBV15 and J usage is TRBJ2-1; possibly TRBD2 for D (6 bases). CDR1 and CDR2 from the germline V gene are LNHNV and YYDKDF (reference sequence). The V end lost 0 bases, the J end lost 2 bases, and 11 bases lay between the germline ends. CDR3 length equals 16 residues. The CDR3 DNA sequence: TGTGCCACCAGCAGAGAGCGGGGTGGGACCTACAATGAGCAGTTCTTC. Translated: CATSRERGGTYNEQFF. The variable domain in full, completed from reference TRBV15 and TRBJ2-1, reads DAMVIQNPRYQVTQFGKPVTLSCSQTLNHNVMYWYQQKSSQAPKLLFHYYDKDFNNEADTPDNFQSRRPNTSFCFLDIRSPGLGDTAMYLCATSRERGGTYNEQFFGPGTRLTVL.

This CDR3 reads CASSGRQRTEAFF. The CDR3 DNA is TGTGCCAGCAGCGGCAGACAGAGGACTGAAGCTTTCTTT. V is TRBV9 and J is TRBJ1-1; TRBD1 might be the D (5 bases). The CDR3 loop spans 13 amino acids. V shed 3 bases and J shed 5 bases, with 11 bases lying between them. Germline loops: CDR1 SGDLS, CDR2 YYNGEE.

The chain has TRBV2 and TRBJ2-2, with 11 bases lining up with TRBD2. V lost 6 bases and J lost 2; bases outside the gene matches: 8. CDR1 SNHLY and CDR2 FYNNEI come from the germline V gene. The CDR3 length is 17 residues. The CDR3 spells CASRGLAGGLNTGELFF. The CDR3 DNA follows: TGTGCCAGCAGGGGGCTAGCGGGAGGCTTAAACACCGGGGAGCTGTTTTTT. Full variable domain (remainder filled in from reference TRBV2 and TRBJ2-2): EPEVTQTPSHQVTQMGQEVILRCVPISNHLYFYWYRQILGQKVEFLVSFYNNEISEKSEIFDDQFSVERPDGSNFTLKIRSTKLEDSAMYFCASRGLAGGLNTGELFFGEGSRLTVL.

The CDR3 here is CASSQVGAVSSTQHF. In nucleotides, the CDR3 is TGCGCCAGCAGCCAAGTAGGGGCGGTATCTTCGACCCAGCATTTT. J is TRBJ1-5 and V is TRBV4-1; maybe TRBD1 (5 bases). Trimming took off 1 base at V and 11 bases at J, with 18 bases between the two ends. Germline lookup yields CDR1 MGHRA and CDR2 YSYEKL. The CDR3 length is 15 residues.

The rearrangement links TRBV28 to TRBJ2-3, with D unclear. Germline CDR1 is MDHEN and CDR2 is SYDVKM. The ends were cut back, 5 bases at V and 6 bases at J, with 9 bases in the middle. The CDR3 spans 12 residues. The CDR3 DNA is TGTGCCAGCAGTCCGCCTAGGGATACGCAGTATTTT. Its protein is CASSPPRDTQYF.

The chain carries TRBV27 and TRBJ2-2, with TRBD2 matching over 11 bases. Germline V gene data show CDR1 as MNHEY and CDR2 as SMNVEV (reference sequence). The CDR3 length is 15 residues. The trim removed 5 bases at V and 4 bases at J, leaving 3 bases unmatched. DNA for the CDR3: TGTGCCAGCAGTGTCGGGACTAGCGGCACCGGGGAGCTGTTTTTT. This sequence encodes CASSVGTSGTGELFF.

The CDR3 DNA is TGCAGCGTTGAAAGCCGGGACAGGGTTTCAAATGAGCAGTTCTTC. Translating it yields CSVESRDRVSNEQFF. This chain joins TRBV29-1 and TRBJ2-1; 9 positions agree with TRBD1. CDR3 length equals 15 residues. CDR1 and CDR2 from the germline V gene are SQVTM and ANQGSEA. Trimming took 2 bases from V and 7 from J; bases not matched to a gene: 9.

The chain recombines TRBV28 with TRBJ2-5; 9 bases match TRBD2. The CDR3 is 15 residues long. Trimming cost V 3 bases and J 2 bases; bases outside gene matches: 4. Per germline, CDR1 MDHEN and CDR2 SYDVKM. This CDR3 is CASSLGLAEQETQYF. The CDR3 DNA reads as TGTGCCAGCAGTTTGGGACTAGCAGAGCAAGAGACCCAGTACTTC.

The rearrangement uses TRBV28 and TRBJ1-5; 7 bases agree with TRBD1. The germline CDR1 and CDR2 sequences are MDHEN and SYDVKM. The CDR3 sequence is 14 residues long. V gave up 5 bases and J gave up 0 bases; unmatched junction bases: 1. CDR3 amino acids: CASSQGGSNQPQHF. CDR3 nucleotides: TGTGCCAGCAGTCAGGGGGGTAGCAATCAGCCCCAGCATTTT.

The chain is built from TRBV4-3 and TRBJ1-2; D unresolved. This CDR3 has 15 amino acids. Germline V gene lookup returns CDR1 LGHNA and CDR2 YSLEER. The V end was cut by 0 bases, the J end by 0 bases, with 8 bases between. DNA for the CDR3: TGCGCCAGCAGCCAAGAGAAAGGAGCTAACTATGGCTACACCTTC. It yields the protein CASSQEKGANYGYTF.

This clone is a singleton in its sample. The chain couples TRBV28 to TRBJ2-7; 10 nucleotides match TRBD1. The germline CDR1 and CDR2 sequences are MDHEN and SYDVKM. The J segment lost 5 bases and the V segment lost 2 bases, leaving 3 bases of the junction unmatched. This CDR3 comprises 14 residues. The DNA for the CDR3 is TGTGCCAGCAGTTTAGACAGGGGGCGCGACGAGCAGTACTTC. Translated: CASSLDRGRDEQYF.

The chain joins TRBV13 to TRBJ2-1, with D perhaps TRBD2 (5 bases). Germline CDR1 PRHDT, CDR2 FYEKMQ (reference sequence). Trimming pared 5 bases from V and 1 base from J, leaving 9 bases between. CDR3 size: 14 residues. The CDR3 DNA follows: TGTGCCAGCAGCCTTACTAGGTCCTACAATGAGCAGTTCTTC. Protein: CASSLTRSYNEQFF.

J is TRBJ2-1 and V is TRBV14, with TRBD2 identical over 8 bases. CDR3 length: 14 amino acids. After removal of 6 bases from V and 7 bases from J, the junction contained 8 bases not matched to a gene. The V gene's germline CDR1 is SGHDN and CDR2 FVKESK. The CDR3 sequence: CASSRLAGWNEQFF. CDR3 bases: TGTGCCAGCAGTCGGTTAGCGGGGTGGAATGAGCAGTTCTTC.

The chain combines TRBV7-9 with TRBJ2-5; TRBD2 might be the D (5 bases). Trimming left V 0 bases short and J 5 bases short, with 10 bases between. Germline loops: CDR1 SEHNR, CDR2 FQNEAQ (reference sequence). The CDR3 loop spans 14 amino acids. In nucleotides, the CDR3 is TGTGCCAGCAGCTTAGCGCCGGGGTGGGAGACCCAGTACTTC. Its protein product is CASSLAPGWETQYF.